This note documents a single TCR beta chain sequence. Its target is not known. The sample comes from a study of chemoradiotherapy in HPV16-positive cancers. About the study: Functional T-cell assays on two HPV16-positive patients' cells defined candidate HPV-specific clones and common TCR motifs. Study observations and caveats: HPV-specific T cells were functionally defined from only a couple of HPV16-positive patients. In HPV16-positive patients, HPV-responsive T-cell expansion tracked better recurrence-free survival.

The data were produced by immunoSEQ multiplex PCR, yet TCRdb's version contains in-frame clones alone and is incomplete. The sample has 25,000 to 35,000 clones, roughly nine tenths seen once. Repeated repertoire sampling spanned the course of chemoradiotherapy. The length of the CDR3 is 14 residues. Germline CDR1 is SGHAT and CDR2 is FQNNGV. J gave up 6 bases and V 7 bases, and 12 bases lay outside the gene matches. This material consisted of blood, taken from a patient who underwent chemoradiotherapy. The receptor was isolated from a human donor with HPV-associated anogenital cancer. The genes are TRBV11-2 and TRBJ2-7, with 7 bases lining up with TRBD2. DNA for the CDR3: TGTGCCAGCACCATCAGACTAGCAGGTGGCGAGCAGTACTTC. Amino acid sequence: CASTIRLAGGEQYF.